Listed here is a single T cell receptor beta chain. Antigen: not known. CDR3 length: 15 residues. V gave up 6 bases and J gave up 8 bases, with 21 bases separating them. These data are taken from a study of early T cells in non-severe SARS-CoV-2 infection. Whole-study findings and limits: Private and CD4 specificities were missed by VDJdb matching, skewed to anti-spike CD8.

The TCR library protocol was used to attach unique molecular identifiers. These identifiers were attached to individual cDNA molecules. TCRdb recomputed calls from the 5' RACE reads with MiXCR, one row per CDR3 protein. Altogether some 57,000 distinct CDR3 sequences are present, approximately 10% being singletons, with the ten largest covering roughly 4%. The chain recombines TRBV12-3 or TRBV12-4 with TRBJ2-3; D might be TRBD1 or TRBD2, each matching 5 bases. The sample was whole blood, taken at baseline. The sequence derives from an adult who was a healthcare worker with PCR-confirmed SARS-CoV-2 infection or an uninfected control (not recorded which). CDR3 DNA sequence: TGTGCCAGCAGGGTCGGGACGGCCCACGCGGGTACGCAGTATTTT. Amino acids: CASRVGTAHAGTQYF.